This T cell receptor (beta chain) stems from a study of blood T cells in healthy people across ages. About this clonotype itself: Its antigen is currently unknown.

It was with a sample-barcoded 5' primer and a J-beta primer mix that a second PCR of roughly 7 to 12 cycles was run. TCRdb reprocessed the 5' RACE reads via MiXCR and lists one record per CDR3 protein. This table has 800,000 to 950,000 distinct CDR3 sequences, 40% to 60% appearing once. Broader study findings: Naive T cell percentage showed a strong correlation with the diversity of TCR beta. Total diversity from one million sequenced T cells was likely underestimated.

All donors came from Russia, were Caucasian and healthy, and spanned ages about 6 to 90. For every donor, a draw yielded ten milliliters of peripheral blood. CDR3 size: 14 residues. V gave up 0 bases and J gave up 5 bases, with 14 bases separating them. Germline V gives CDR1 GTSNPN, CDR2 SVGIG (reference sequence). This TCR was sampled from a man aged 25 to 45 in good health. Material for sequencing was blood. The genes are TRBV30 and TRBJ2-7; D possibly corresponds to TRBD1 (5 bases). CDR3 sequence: CAWSVGQGRDEQYF. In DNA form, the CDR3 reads TGTGCCTGGAGTGTAGGGCAGGGTCGCGACGAGCAGTACTTC.